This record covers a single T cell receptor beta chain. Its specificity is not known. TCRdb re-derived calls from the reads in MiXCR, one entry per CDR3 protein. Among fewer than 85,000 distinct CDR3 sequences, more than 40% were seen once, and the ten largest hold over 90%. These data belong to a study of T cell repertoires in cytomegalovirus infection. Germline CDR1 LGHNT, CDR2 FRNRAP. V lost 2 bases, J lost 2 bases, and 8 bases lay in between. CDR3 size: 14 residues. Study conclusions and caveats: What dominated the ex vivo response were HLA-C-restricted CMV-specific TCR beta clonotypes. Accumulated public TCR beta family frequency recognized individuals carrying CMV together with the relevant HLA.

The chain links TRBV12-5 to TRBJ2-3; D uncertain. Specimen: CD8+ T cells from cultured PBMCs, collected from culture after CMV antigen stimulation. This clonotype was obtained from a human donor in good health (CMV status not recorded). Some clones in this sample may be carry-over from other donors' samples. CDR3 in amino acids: CASGLNSPTDTQYF. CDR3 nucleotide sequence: TGTGCTAGTGGTTTGAATAGTCCCACAGATACGCAGTATTTT. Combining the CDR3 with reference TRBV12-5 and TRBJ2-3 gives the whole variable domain DARVTQTPRHKVTEMGQEVTMRCQPILGHNTVFWYRQTMMQGLELLAYFRNRAPLDDSGMPKDRFSAEMPDATLATLKIQPSEPRDSAVYFCASGLNSPTDTQYFGPGTRLTVL.